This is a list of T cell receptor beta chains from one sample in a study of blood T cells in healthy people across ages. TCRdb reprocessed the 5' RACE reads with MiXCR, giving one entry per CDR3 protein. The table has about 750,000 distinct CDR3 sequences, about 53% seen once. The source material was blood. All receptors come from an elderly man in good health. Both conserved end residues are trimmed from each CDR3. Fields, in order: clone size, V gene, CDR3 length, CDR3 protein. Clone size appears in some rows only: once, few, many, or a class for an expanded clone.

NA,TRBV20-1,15,SARVASGSSSYNEQF
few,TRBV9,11,ASSVVAGSEQF
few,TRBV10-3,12,AIRRGEIPETQY
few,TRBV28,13,ASSLWGDSNQPQH
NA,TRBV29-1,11,SVRSDKHRYAY
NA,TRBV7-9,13,ASSSGGVGYNEQF
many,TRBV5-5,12,ASSSQGAGETQY
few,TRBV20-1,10,SAKHYPSEQY
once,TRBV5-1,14,ASSLRPSEVPYEQY
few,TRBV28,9,ATLTAYEQY
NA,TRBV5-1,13,ASSLAGSSIYEQY
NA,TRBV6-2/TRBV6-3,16,ASSATSGKVGSGLEQY
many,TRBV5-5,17,ASSFLPGTGGATNGELF
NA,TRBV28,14,ASSLGMGESADTQY
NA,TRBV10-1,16,ASSEETSADNATYEQY
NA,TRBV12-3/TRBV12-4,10,ASGAPSYEQY
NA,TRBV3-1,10,ASSHPRMRAF
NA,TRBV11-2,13,ASSFREVRAGELF
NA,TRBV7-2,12,ASSLSLTANEQF
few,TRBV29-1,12,SARPGDNTGELF
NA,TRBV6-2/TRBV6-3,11,ASRQDGLGELF
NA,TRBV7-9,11,ASSHERGRYAY
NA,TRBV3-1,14,ASSTTGTSGTGELF
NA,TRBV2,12,ASSESQIRYEQY
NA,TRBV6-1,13,ASPRSGINTGELF
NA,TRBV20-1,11,SASGRPWNEQF